This record looks at one T cell receptor (beta chain) sequence and its context. The antigen is undetermined. The sample comes from a study of T cell responses to AZD1222 COVID-19 vaccine. Study findings and constraints: White British donors predominated, females outnumbered males, and clonal diversity was possibly underestimated. Breadth and depth of Spike-specific TCRs rose after two AZD1222 doses.

CDR1 is MRHNA, CDR2 SNTAGT, per germline. V was trimmed by 10 bases and J by 0 bases, leaving 15 bases between them. CDR3 size: 14 residues. The repertoire was sequenced with immunoSEQ multiplex PCR; TCRdb's copy has only in-frame clones and lacks some. The sample carries 140,000 or so clones, 92% recorded once. The clonotype was recovered from an adult in good health. The sequencing used peripheral blood, collected on day 0 of AZD1222 vaccination. The J gene is TRBJ1-1, the V gene TRBV6-4; TRBD1 might be the D (6 bases). In nucleotides, the CDR3 is TGTGCCATATTAGGACAGATGATGAACACTGAAGCTTTCTTT. Amino acids: CAILGQMMNTEAFF.